These 21 T cell receptor beta chains were sequenced from one sample in a study of long-term antiretroviral therapy in people with HIV. An immunoSEQ assay, version v3.0, was performed at survey level. Assay used: immunoSEQ multiplex PCR; TCRdb lists only in-frame clones, some missing. The sample lists tens of thousands of clones; around 83% were seen once. The specimen comprised unsorted PBMCs, sampled 0.7 years before starting antiretroviral therapy. Source of these receptors: a man aged 25-45 years with HIV.

The chain employs TRBV5-1 and TRBJ2-5; D call uncertain. Germline CDR1 and CDR2: SGHRS and YFSETQ. Trimming took 1 base from V and 2 from J, leaving 21 bases between them. This CDR3 contains 18 residues. The CDR3 region is CASSLTFGPTAAQETQYF. The CDR3 nucleotides read TGCGCCAGCAGCTTGACGTTCGGGCCCACAGCCGCACAAGAGACCCAGTACTTC.

The chain employs TRBV9 and TRBJ1-5, with D possibly matching TRBD1 (5 bases). Germline CDR1 is SGDLS and CDR2 is YYNGEE. V lost 0 bases to trimming and J lost 6 bases, with 13 bases between them. There are 15 residues in the CDR3. The CDR3 nucleotides are TGTGCCAGCAGCGTAGGCGGCAGGGCGGGTCAGCCCCAGCATTTT. This gives the protein CASSVGGRAGQPQHF.

This chain joins TRBV29-1 and TRBJ1-1; D ambiguous. CDR3 length: 14 residues. Germline lookup yields CDR1 SQVTM and CDR2 ANQGSEA. V lost 0 bases and J 2 bases, leaving 10 bases between the germline ends. CDR3 in DNA: TGCAGCGTTGAAGATCTGGTAGTAAACACTGAAGCTTTCTTT. It codes for CSVEDLVVNTEAFF.

V gene TRBV5-1 combines with J gene TRBJ2-5, with D unresolved. Germline-derived CDR1 and CDR2 are SGHRS and YFSETQ. The CDR3 has 12 residues. Trimming cost V 0 bases and J 4 bases, with 4 bases left between them. The CDR3 sequence: CASSLDLETQYF. The CDR3 coding sequence is TGCGCCAGCAGCTTGGATTTAGAGACCCAGTACTTC.

The chain couples TRBV27 to TRBJ2-5; D call uncertain. This CDR3 is built from 14 residues. V lost 3 bases and J lost 4, with 12 bases in between. The germline V gene encodes CDR1 MNHEY and CDR2 SMNVEV (reference sequence). The DNA for the CDR3 is TGTGCCAGCAGTTTCAATTTAAATGGAGAGACCCAGTACTTC. Translated: CASSFNLNGETQYF.

This clone was seen more than once but under ten times. The rearrangement joins TRBV19 to TRBJ1-6, with D unclear. There are 14 residues in the CDR3. Per the germline V gene, CDR1 is LNHDA and CDR2 is SQIVND (reference sequence). V was trimmed by 6 bases and J by 12 bases, leaving 18 bases between them. The CDR3 protein is CASRSGRGVIPLHF. The CDR3 DNA follows: TGTGCCAGTAGGTCAGGACGTGGGGTCATACCCCTCCACTTT.

V usage is TRBV30 and J usage is TRBJ1-2; D unresolved. Looked up from germline, CDR1 is GTSNPN and CDR2 is SVGIG (reference sequence). The CDR3 runs 11 residues. The V end lost 0 bases, the J end lost 8 bases, and 7 bases lay between the germline ends. The CDR3 loop reads CAWSVLEGYTF. The CDR3 DNA sequence: TGTGCCTGGAGTGTACTTGAGGGCTACACCTTC.

The rearrangement uses TRBV28 and TRBJ1-5, with D uncertain. Germline CDR1 MDHEN, CDR2 SYDVKM. The V and J ends lost 6 bases and 6 bases respectively, with 12 bases between them. The CDR3 is made up of 13 amino acids. CDR3 in amino acids: CASRPRRSQPQHF. The CDR3 region has the DNA TGTGCCAGCAGACCCCGTCGGTCTCAGCCCCAGCATTTT.

A few counts support this clone. The chain is built from TRBV4-3 and TRBJ1-2; tentatively, D is TRBD1 (6 bases). The germline CDR1 and CDR2 sequences are LGHNA and YSLEER. V lost 0 bases, J lost 4 bases, and 12 bases lay in between. This CDR3 comprises 15 residues. The DNA for the CDR3 is TGCGCCAGCAGCCAAGAAGGGGGACTGCCCTATGGCTACACCTTC. It codes for CASSQEGGLPYGYTF.

The chain couples TRBV6-6 to TRBJ2-4, with TRBD2 matching over 7 bases. The CDR3 spans 13 residues. Germline trimming cut 6 bases from V and 8 bases from J; bases unmatched to any gene: 7. Germline lookup yields CDR1 MNHNY and CDR2 SVGAGI (reference sequence). The chain's CDR3 is CASRGQSGDIQYF. The DNA of the CDR3 is TGTGCCAGCAGAGGACAAAGCGGGGACATTCAGTACTTC.

This rearrangement joins TRBV7-8 to TRBJ2-5, with D perhaps matching TRBD2 (6 bases). CDR1 is SGHVS, CDR2 FQNEAQ, per germline. Trimming removed 2 bases at V and 0 bases at J, with 13 bases between. CDR3 size: 16 residues. The CDR3 reads CASSLWGTLYQETQYF. The CDR3 nucleotides are TGTGCCAGCAGCTTATGGGGGACTCTGTACCAAGAGACCCAGTACTTC.

The chain links TRBV5-1 to TRBJ2-7; 7 bases fit TRBD1. Per germline, CDR1 SGHRS and CDR2 YFSETQ. J gave up 4 bases and V 3 bases, and 7 bases lay outside the gene matches. This CDR3 region has 14 residues. The CDR3 nucleotides are TGCGCCAGCAGCTACCGGGACAGCGGATACGAGCAGTACTTC. As protein: CASSYRDSGYEQYF.

J is TRBJ1-3 and V is TRBV7-2; unclear D gene. This CDR3 has 13 amino acids. Per the germline V gene, CDR1 is SGHTA and CDR2 is FQGNSA. Trimming pared 2 bases from V and 9 bases from J, leaving 11 bases between. The CDR3: CASSLQTLGTIYF. CDR3 in DNA: TGTGCCAGCAGCTTACAGACTCTAGGCACCATATATTTT.

This sequence joins TRBV28 and TRBJ1-5, with D possibly being TRBD1 (5 bases). The germline gives CDR1 MDHEN, CDR2 SYDVKM. There are 15 residues in the CDR3. Deletions cut 5 bases from V and 3 bases from J, with 14 bases between. In nucleotides, the CDR3 is TGTGCCAGCAGTCCCTCCGGGGGTTTCAATCAGCCCCAGCATTTT. It codes for CASSPSGGFNQPQHF.

This clone was observed once. The V call is TRBV7-2, the J call TRBJ1-1; perhaps TRBD1 as D (5 bases). There are 15 residues in the CDR3. Germline V gene lookup returns CDR1 SGHTA and CDR2 FQGNSA. V lost 0 bases to trimming and J lost 4 bases, with 12 bases between them. The CDR3 coding sequence is TGTGCCAGCAGCTTAGCATACGGGGGAAGCACTGAAGCTTTCTTT. It codes for CASSLAYGGSTEAFF.

The J gene is TRBJ2-7, the V gene TRBV15; 14 nucleotides agree with TRBD2. V trimming: 4 bases; J trimming: 2 bases; junction bases outside the gene matches: 1. The germline V gene encodes CDR1 LNHNV and CDR2 YYDKDF (reference sequence). The CDR3 sequence is 15 residues long. The CDR3 bases are TGTGCCACCAGCACGGGACTAGCGGGGGCCTACGAGCAGTACTTC. This translates into CATSTGLAGAYEQYF. The whole variable domain, remainder taken from reference TRBV15 and TRBJ2-7, is DAMVIQNPRYQVTQFGKPVTLSCSQTLNHNVMYWYQQKSSQAPKLLFHYYDKDFNNEADTPDNFQSRRPNTSFCFLDIRSPGLGDTAMYLCATSTGLAGAYEQYFGPGTRLTVT.

The chain recombines TRBV7-9 with TRBJ1-1, with D unclear. Germline lookup yields CDR1 SEHNR and CDR2 FQNEAQ (reference sequence). V lost 1 base, J lost 12 bases, and 12 bases lay in between. The CDR3 consists of 12 residues. The CDR3 bases are TGTGCCAGCAGCTTAGGGACGGTTGATTCTTTCTTT. Translating gives CASSLGTVDSFF.

In its sample, this clone was seen a few times. The chain couples TRBV5-1 to TRBJ1-1; 10 bases map to TRBD1. Germline V lookup: CDR1 SGHRS, CDR2 YFSETQ. CDR3 length: 14 residues. With V trimmed by 4 bases and J by 9 bases, 9 bases remained unmatched. The CDR3 DNA reads as TGCGCCAGCAGCCCGGACAGGGGGACACATCAAGCTTTCTTT. Translated: CASSPDRGTHQAFF.

The V and J genes are TRBV2 and TRBJ2-7; D may be TRBD1 or TRBD2 (5 bases each). V shed 8 bases and J shed 2 bases, with 16 bases lying between them. CDR1 is SNHLY, CDR2 FYNNEI, per germline. This CDR3 has 14 amino acids. DNA for the CDR3: TGTGCCAGCGGGGAAGGGGACGGGACCTACGAGCAGTACTTC. Protein product: CASGEGDGTYEQYF.

V gene TRBV7-9 combines with J gene TRBJ2-5; either TRBD1 or TRBD2 may fit D (5 bases each). CDR1 is SEHNR and CDR2 is FQNEAQ in the germline V gene (reference sequence). This CDR3 has 15 amino acids. V lost 5 bases and J 4 bases, leaving 17 bases between the germline ends. In DNA, the CDR3 is TGTGCCAGCAGCCGCACCGGGACCGATCGAGAGACCCAGTACTTC. Its translation: CASSRTGTDRETQYF.

The gene calls are TRBV2 and TRBJ1-6; TRBD1 might be the D (6 bases). The germline V gene has CDR1 SNHLY and CDR2 FYNNEI. The CDR3 runs 15 residues. V shed 3 bases and J shed 0 bases, with 6 bases lying between them. As DNA, the CDR3 is TGTGCCAGCAGTGAGGGGGCCTCCTATAATTCACCCCTCCACTTT. Translated: CASSEGASYNSPLHF. Drawing the rest from reference TRBV2 and TRBJ1-6, the complete variable domain is EPEVTQTPSHQVTQMGQEVILRCVPISNHLYFYWYRQILGQKVEFLVSFYNNEISEKSEIFDDQFSVERPDGSNFTLKIRSTKLEDSAMYFCASSEGASYNSPLHFGNGTRLTVT.